This T cell receptor beta chain was obtained from a study of Ad26.COV2.S vaccination and SARS-CoV-2 variants. Study background: Intramuscularly, Ad26.COV2.S was given either once or twice, 56 days apart.

Method: immunoSEQ multiplex PCR; TCRdb's copy keeps in-frame clones and lacks some. This sample yields 200,000 to 250,000 clones, of which approximately 88% are seen a single time; over 8.5% belongs to the top ten. Treatment here: around 19 received Ad26.COV2.S at low or high dose, single or two shots; roughly five received placebo; per-sample allocation not given. Sampling occurred on day 63 after the first vaccine or placebo injection. An 18-55-year-old adult in Boston served as donor. Germline CDR1 reads SNHLY; CDR2 reads FYNNEI. This CDR3 spans 14 amino acids. With 7 bases removed from V and 2 bases from J, the gap between germline ends came to 11 bases.

Sequencing used peripheral blood, obtained in a trial of Ad26.COV2.S vaccine versus placebo. The chain is built from TRBV2 and TRBJ2-2; D not resolved. The source is a person between 18 and 60 years old who received the Ad26.COV2.S COVID-19 vaccine or a placebo. CDR3 bases: TGTGCCAGCATGACCCCTATTAACACCGGGGAGCTGTTTTTT. Its protein is CASMTPINTGELFF.